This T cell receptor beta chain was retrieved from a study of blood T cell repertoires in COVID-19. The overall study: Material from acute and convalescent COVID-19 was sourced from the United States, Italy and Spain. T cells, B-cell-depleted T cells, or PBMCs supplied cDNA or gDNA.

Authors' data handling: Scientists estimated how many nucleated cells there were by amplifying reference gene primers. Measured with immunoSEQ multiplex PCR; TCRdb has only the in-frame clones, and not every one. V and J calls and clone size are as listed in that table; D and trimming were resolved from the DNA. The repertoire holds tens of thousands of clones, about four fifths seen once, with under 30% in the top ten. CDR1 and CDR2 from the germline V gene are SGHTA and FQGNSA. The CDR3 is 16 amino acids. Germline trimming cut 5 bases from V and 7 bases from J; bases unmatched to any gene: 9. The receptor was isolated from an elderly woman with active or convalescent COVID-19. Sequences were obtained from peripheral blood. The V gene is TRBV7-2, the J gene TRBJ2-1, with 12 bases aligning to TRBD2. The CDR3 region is CASSASWLAGGNEQFF. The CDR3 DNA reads TGTGCCAGCAGCGCTAGTTGGCTAGCGGGAGGGAATGAGCAGTTCTTC.